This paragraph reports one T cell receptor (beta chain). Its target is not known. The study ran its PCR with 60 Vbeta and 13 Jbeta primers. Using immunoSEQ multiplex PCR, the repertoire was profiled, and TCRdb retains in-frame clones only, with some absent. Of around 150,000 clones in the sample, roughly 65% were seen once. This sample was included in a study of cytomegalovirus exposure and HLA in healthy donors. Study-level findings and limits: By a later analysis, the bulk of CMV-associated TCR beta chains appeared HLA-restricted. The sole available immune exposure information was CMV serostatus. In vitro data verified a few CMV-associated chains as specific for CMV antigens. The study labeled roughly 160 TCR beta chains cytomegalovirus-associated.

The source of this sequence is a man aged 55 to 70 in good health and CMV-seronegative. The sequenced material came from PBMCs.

CDR3: CATKGQGKQYF. The CDR3 DNA follows: TGTGCCACCAAGGGGCAGGGTAAGCAGTACTTC. The gene calls are TRBV19 and TRBJ2-7; possibly TRBD1 for D (5 bases). The CDR3 length is 11 residues. V was pared by 10 bases and J by 8 bases, with 15 bases between. Germline values: CDR1 LNHDA, CDR2 SQIVND (reference sequence). Using reference TRBV19 and TRBJ2-7 for the parts outside the CDR3, the full variable domain is DGGITQSPKYLFRKEGQNVTLSCEQNLNHDAMYWYRQDPGQGLRLIYYSQIVNDFQKGDIAEGYSVSREKKESFPLTVTSAQKNPTAFYLCATKGQGKQYFGPGTRLTVT.